The T cell receptor beta chain under discussion was sequenced for a study of blood T cells in healthy people across ages. Across the whole study: Using template switching, researchers captured about one barcoded beta molecule for each two T cells.

Then a second PCR, running roughly 7 to 11 cycles, was carried out with a sample-barcoded 5' primer and a J-beta primer mix. TCRdb analysed the 5' RACE reads with MiXCR anew, one entry per CDR3 protein. This table has roughly 930,000 distinct CDR3 sequences, around 49% appearing once. This clonotype was seen more than once but under ten times. Trimming took 0 bases from V and 5 from J; bases not matched to a gene: 6. The CDR3 spans 15 residues. CDR1 is LGHNA and CDR2 is YSLEER in the germline V gene. The receptor was derived from a man aged 25-45 years in good health. The sample taken for sequencing was blood. This chain joins TRBV4-3 and TRBJ2-7, with TRBD1 matching 8 bases. In nucleotides, the CDR3 is TGCGCCAGCAGCCAAGAGAATCAGGGGGCCCACGAGCAGTACTTC. Residues: CASSQENQGAHEQYF.